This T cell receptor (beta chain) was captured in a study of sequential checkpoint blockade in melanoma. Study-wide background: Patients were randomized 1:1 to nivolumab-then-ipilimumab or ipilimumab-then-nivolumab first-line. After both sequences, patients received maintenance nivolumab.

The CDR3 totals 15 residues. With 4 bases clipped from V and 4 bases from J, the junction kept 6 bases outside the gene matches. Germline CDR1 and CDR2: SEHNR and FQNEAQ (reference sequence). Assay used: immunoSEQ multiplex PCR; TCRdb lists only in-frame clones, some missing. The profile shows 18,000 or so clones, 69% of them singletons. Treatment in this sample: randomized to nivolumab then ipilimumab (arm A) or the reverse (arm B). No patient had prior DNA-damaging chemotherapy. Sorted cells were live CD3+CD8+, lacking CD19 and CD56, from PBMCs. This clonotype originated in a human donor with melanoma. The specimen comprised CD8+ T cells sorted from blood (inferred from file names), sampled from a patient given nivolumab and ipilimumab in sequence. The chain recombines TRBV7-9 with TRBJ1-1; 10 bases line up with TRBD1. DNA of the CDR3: TGTGCCAGCAGCTCGGGACAGGGGATGGCCACTGAAGCTTTCTTT. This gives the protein CASSSGQGMATEAFF.